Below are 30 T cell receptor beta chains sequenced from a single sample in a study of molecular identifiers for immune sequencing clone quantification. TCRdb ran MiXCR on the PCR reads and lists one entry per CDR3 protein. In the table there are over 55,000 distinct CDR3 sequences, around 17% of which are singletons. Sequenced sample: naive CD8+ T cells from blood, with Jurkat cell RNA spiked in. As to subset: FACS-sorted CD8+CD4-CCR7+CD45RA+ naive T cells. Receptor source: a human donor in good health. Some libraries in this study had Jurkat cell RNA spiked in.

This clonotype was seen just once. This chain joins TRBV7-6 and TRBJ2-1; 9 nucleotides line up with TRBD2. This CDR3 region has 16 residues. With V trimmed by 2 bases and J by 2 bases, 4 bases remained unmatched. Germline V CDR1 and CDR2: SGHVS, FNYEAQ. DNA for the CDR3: TGTGCCAGCAGCTTAAGCGGGAGGATCACCTACAATGAGCAGTTCTTC. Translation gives CASSLSGRITYNEQFF.

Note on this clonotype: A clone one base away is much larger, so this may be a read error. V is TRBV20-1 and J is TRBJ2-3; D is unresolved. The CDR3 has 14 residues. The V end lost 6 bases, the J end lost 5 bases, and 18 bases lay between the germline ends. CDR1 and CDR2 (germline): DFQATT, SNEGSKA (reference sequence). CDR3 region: CSALPRSLQDTQYF. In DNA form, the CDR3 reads TGCAGTGCACTACCCCGGTCGCTTCAAGATACGCAGTATTTT.

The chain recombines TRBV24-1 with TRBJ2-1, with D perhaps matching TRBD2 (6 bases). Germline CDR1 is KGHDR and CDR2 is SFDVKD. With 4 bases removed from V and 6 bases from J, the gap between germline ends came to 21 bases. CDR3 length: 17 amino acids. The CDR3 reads CATSEPPTSEKVNEQFF. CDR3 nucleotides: TGTGCCACCAGTGAACCTCCGACTAGTGAGAAGGTCAATGAGCAGTTCTTC.

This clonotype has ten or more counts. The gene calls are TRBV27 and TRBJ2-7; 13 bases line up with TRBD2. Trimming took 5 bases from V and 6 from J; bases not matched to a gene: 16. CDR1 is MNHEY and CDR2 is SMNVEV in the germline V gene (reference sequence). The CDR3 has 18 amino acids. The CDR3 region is CASSQATTSGRAYGEQYF. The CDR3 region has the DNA TGTGCCAGCAGTCAGGCCACCACTAGCGGGAGGGCCTATGGCGAGCAGTACTTC.

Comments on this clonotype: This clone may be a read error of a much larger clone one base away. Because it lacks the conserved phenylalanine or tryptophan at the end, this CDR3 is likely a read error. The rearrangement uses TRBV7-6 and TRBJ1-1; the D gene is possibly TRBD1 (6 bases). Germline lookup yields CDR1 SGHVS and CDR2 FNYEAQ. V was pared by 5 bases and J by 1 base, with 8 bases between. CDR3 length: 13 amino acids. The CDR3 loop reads CASSPTGNTEAFL. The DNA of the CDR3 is TGTGCCAGCAGCCCGACAGGGAACACTGAAGCTTTCCTT.

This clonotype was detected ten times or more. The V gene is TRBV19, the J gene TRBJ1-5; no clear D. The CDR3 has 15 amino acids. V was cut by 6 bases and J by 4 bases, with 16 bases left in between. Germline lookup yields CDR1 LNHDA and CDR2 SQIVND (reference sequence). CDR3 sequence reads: CASSIGLVGNQPQHF. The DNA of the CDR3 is TGTGCCAGTAGCATCGGACTAGTAGGGAATCAGCCCCAGCATTTT.

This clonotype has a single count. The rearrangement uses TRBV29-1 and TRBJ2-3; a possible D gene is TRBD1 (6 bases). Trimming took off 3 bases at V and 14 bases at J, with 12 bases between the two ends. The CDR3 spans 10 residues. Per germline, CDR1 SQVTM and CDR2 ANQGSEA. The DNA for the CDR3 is TGCAGCGTTGAGGGGACCAGGGGGTATTTT. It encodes CSVEGTRGYF.

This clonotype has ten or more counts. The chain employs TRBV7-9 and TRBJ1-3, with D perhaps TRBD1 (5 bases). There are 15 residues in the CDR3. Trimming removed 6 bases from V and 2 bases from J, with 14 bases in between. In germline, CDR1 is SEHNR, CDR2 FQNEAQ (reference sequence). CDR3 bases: TGTGCCAGCAGGACCCCCGGGACGCCTGGAAACACCATATATTTT. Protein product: CASRTPGTPGNTIYF.

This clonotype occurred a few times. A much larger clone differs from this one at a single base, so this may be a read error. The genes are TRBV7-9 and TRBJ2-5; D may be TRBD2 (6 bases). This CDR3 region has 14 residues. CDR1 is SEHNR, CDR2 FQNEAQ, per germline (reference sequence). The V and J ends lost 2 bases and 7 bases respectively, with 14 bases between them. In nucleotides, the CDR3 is TGTGCCAGCAGCTTATGGGGCGACGGGGGGACCCAGTACTTC. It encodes CASSLWGDGGTQYF.

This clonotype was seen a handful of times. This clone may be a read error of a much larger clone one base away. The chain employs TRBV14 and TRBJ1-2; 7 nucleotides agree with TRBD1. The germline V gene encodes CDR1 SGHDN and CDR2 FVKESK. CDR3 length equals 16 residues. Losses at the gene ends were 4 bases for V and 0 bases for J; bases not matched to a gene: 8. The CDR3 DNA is TGTGCCAGCAGCCTGCGGGACAGAACTGCTAACTATGGCTACACCTTC. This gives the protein CASSLRDRTANYGYTF.

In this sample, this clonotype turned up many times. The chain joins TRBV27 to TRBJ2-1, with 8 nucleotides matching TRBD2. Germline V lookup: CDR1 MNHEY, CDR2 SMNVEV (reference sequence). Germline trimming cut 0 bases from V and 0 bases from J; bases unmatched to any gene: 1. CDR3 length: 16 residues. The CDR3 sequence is CASSLSSGSSYNEQFF. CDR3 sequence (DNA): TGTGCCAGCAGTTTATCGAGCGGGAGCTCCTACAATGAGCAGTTCTTC.

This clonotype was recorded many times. CDR3 loop: CASSPLADSPYNEQFF. The CDR3, as DNA: TGTGCCAGCAGCCCTTTAGCGGACAGCCCCTACAATGAGCAGTTCTTC. This chain connects TRBV7-8 to TRBJ2-1, with D perhaps being TRBD1 or TRBD2 (6 bases each). Germline V gene lookup returns CDR1 SGHVS and CDR2 FQNEAQ. With 5 bases removed from V and 2 bases from J, the gap between germline ends came to 16 bases. This CDR3 is 16 amino acids long.

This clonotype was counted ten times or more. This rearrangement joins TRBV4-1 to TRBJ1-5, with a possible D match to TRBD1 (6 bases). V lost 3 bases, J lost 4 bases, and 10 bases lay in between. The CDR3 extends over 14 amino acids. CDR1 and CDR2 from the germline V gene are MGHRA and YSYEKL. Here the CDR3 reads CASSHGQNNQPQHF. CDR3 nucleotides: TGCGCCAGCAGCCACGGACAGAATAATCAGCCCCAGCATTTT.

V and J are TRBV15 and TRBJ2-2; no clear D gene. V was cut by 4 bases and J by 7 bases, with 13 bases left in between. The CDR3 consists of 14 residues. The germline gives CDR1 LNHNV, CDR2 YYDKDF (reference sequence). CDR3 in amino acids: CATSNRSRGGELFF. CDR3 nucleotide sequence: TGTGCCACCAGCAACCGGAGCCGCGGCGGGGAGCTGTTTTTT.

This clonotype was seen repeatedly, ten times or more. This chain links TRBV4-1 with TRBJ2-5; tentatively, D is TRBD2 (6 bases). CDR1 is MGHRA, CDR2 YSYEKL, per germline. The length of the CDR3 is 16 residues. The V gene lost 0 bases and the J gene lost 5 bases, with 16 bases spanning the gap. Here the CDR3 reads CASSQDIVAAQETQYF. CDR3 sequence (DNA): TGCGCCAGCAGCCAAGATATAGTAGCGGCCCAGGAGACCCAGTACTTC.

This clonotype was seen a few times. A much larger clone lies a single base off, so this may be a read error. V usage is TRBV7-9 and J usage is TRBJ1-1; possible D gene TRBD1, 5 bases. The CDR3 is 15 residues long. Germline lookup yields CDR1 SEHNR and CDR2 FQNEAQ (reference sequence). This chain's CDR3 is CASTQTARSGTEALF. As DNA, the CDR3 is TGTGCCAGCACCCAGACAGCCCGCTCTGGCACTGAAGCTCTCTTT.

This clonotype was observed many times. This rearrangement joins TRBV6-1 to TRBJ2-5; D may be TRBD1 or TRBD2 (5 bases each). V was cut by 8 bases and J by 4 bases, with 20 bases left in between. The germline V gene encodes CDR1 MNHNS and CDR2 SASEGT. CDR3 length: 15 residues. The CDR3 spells CASLYPYLGRETQYF. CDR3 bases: TGTGCCAGCCTTTACCCCTACCTGGGACGAGAGACCCAGTACTTC.

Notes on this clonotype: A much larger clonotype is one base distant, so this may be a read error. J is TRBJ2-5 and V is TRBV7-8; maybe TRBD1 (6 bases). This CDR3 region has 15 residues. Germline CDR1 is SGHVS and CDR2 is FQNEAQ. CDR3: CASSLAVLGQESQYF. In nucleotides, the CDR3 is TGTGCCAGCAGCTTAGCGGTGCTGGGACAAGAGTCCCAGTACTTC.

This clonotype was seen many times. The CDR3 sequence is CASSYSQEEYEQYF. In nucleotides, the CDR3 is TGTGCCAGCAGTTACTCCCAGGAGGAGTACGAGCAGTACTTC. The chain carries TRBV6-5 and TRBJ2-7; tentative D call: TRBD2 (5 bases). The ends were cut back, 0 bases at V and 4 bases at J, with 10 bases in the middle. This CDR3 comprises 14 residues. The germline CDR1 and CDR2 sequences are MNHEY and SVGAGI.

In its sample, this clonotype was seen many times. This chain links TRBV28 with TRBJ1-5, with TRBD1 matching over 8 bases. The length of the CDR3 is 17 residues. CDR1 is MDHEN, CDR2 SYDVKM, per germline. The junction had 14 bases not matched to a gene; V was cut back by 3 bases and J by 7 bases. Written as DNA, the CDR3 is TGTGCCAGCAGTTTGACTAAGGACAGGGAGTATGGACAGCCCCAGCATTTT. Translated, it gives CASSLTKDREYGQPQHF. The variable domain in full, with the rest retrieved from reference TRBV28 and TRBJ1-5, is DVKVTQSSRYLVKRTGEKVFLECVQDMDHENMFWYRQDPGLGLRLIYFSYDVKMKEKGDIPEGYSVSREKKERFSLILESASTNQTSMYLCASSLTKDREYGQPQHFGDGTRLSIL.

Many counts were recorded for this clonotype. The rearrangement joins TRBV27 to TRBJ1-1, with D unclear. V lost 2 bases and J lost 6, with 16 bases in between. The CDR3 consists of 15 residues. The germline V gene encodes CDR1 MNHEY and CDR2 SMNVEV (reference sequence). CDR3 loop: CASSLLRPNRAEAFF. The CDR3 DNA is TGTGCCAGCAGTTTACTAAGGCCTAACCGGGCTGAAGCTTTCTTT.

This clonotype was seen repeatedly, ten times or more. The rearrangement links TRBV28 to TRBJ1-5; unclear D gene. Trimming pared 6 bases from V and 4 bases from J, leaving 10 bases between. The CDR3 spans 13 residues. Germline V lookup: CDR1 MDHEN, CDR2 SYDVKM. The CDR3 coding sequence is TGTGCCAGCAGACCCACGGGGAATCAGCCCCAGCATTTT. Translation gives CASRPTGNQPQHF.

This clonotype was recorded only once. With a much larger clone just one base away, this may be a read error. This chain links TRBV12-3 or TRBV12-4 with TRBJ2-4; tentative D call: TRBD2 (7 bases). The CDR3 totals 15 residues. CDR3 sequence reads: CASSLAGGPGDIRYF. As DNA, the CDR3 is TGTGCCAGCAGTTTAGCGGGAGGGCCTGGGGACATTCGGTACTTC.

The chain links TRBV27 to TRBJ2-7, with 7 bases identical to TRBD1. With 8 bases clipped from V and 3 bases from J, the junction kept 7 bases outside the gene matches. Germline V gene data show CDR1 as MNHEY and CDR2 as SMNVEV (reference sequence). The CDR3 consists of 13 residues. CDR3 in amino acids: CASRRQGIYEQYF. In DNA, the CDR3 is TGTGCCAGCCGAAGACAGGGAATCTACGAGCAGTACTTC.

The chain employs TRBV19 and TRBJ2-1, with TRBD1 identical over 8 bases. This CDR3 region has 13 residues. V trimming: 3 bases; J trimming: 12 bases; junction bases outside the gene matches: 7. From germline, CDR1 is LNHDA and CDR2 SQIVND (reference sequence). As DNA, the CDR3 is TGTGCCAGTAGTATTGACAGGGGCTATGGGCAGTTCTTC. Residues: CASSIDRGYGQFF.

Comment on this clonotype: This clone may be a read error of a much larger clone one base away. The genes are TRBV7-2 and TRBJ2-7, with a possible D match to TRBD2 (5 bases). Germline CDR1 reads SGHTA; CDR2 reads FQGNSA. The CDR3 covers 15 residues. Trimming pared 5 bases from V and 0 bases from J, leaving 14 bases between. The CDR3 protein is CASSPRALSSYEQYF. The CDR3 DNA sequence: TGTGCCAGCAGCCCGCGGGCCTTGAGCTCCTACGAGCAGTACTTC.

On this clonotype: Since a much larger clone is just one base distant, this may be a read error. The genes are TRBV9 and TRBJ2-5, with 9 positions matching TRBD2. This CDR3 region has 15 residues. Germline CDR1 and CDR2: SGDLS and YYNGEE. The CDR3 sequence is CAGSVWGSGSETQYF. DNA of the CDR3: TGTGCCGGCAGCGTATGGGGTAGCGGGAGCGAGACCCAGTACTTC.

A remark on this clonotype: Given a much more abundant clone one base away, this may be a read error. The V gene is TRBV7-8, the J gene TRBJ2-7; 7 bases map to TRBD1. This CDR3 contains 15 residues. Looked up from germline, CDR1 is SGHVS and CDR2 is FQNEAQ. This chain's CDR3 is CASSHGTDLIYERYF. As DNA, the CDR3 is TGTGCCAGCAGCCATGGGACAGATCTAATCTACGAGCGGTACTTC. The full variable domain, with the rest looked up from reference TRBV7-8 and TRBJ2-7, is GAGVSQSPRYKVAKRGQDVALRCDPISGHVSLFWYQQALGQGPEFLTYFQNEAQLDKSGLPSDRFFAERPEGSVSTLKIQRTQQEDSAVYLCASSHGTDLIYERYFGPGTRLTVT.

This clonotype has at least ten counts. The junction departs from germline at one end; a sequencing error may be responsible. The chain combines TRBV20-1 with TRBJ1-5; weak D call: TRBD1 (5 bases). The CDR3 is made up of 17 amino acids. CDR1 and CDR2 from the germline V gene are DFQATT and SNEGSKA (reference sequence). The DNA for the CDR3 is TGCGGTGCTAGAGATTACGGGGGTAAATATAGCAATCAGCCCCAGCATTTT. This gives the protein CGARDYGGKYSNQPQHF.

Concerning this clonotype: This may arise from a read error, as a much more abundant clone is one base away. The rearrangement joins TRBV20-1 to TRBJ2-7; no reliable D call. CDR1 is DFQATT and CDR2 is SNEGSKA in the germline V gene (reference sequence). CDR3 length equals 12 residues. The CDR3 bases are TGCAATGCTAGGCAGAAGTCCTACGAGCAGTACTTC. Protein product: CNARQKSYEQYF.